This record concerns one T cell receptor beta chain sequence. Its antigen is currently unknown. This sample stems from a study of beta chain features in type 1 diabetes. Points from the study as a whole: It was not settled here whether HLA type affects TCRB rearrangement. All four CD4+ subsets from Type 1 diabetes patients carried moderately but significantly shorter TCRB CDR3s. More deletions and fewer insertions at VDJ junctions were found in patients with type 1 diabetes.

V lost 4 bases, J lost 0 bases, and 10 bases lay in between. Germline V gives CDR1 SGHNT, CDR2 YYREEE (reference sequence). The CDR3 consists of 14 residues. The isolated RNA, all of it, was reverse transcribed, so expressed TCRB transcripts were what got sequenced. The table came from immunoSEQ multiplex PCR; TCRdb's copy has only in-frame clones and leaves some out. The repertoire holds under 300,000 clones, with 11% as singletons. The chain links TRBV5-4 to TRBJ2-5; TRBD2 is a possible D gene (6 bases). Source material: naive CD4+ T cells from blood. The sequence came from a young man with type 1 diabetes. The CDR3 region has the DNA TGTGCCAGCAGCCGGAGGGACCACCAAGAGACCCAGTACTTC. Translating it yields CASSRRDHQETQYF.